The TCR beta chain under discussion was sequenced for a study of cytomegalovirus exposure and HLA in healthy donors. Overall study: A data release that came early held some 79 million unique TCRs from HLA-typed donors. Study-wide findings and caveats: Cytomegalovirus association was assigned to 170 or so TCR beta chains.

PCR was performed using 60 Vbeta and 13 Jbeta primers. The protocol was immunoSEQ multiplex PCR, while the TCRdb copy is restricted to in-frame clones and leaves out a portion. Of approximately 110,000 clones in the sample, around two thirds were seen once. With regard to this clone: Its antigen is not identified.

The sample comprised PBMCs. The source of this sequence is a man in his 60s in good health and CMV-seropositive.

CDR3 sequence: CASSPGQVNQPQHF. The CDR3, as DNA: TGTGCCAGCAGCCCCGGACAGGTAAATCAGCCCCAGCATTTT. The rearrangement links TRBV7-9 to TRBJ1-5; 7 bases are a match to TRBD1. CDR1 is SEHNR, CDR2 FQNEAQ, per germline (reference sequence). With V trimmed by 5 bases and J by 4 bases, 5 bases remained unmatched. This CDR3 comprises 14 residues.